Listed below are T cell receptor beta chains from one sample, sequenced in a study of T-cell reconstitution after alpha-beta-depleted transplantation in children. TCRdb fed the PCR reads into MiXCR, producing one record per CDR3 protein. The sample consists of roughly 250,000 distinct CDR3 sequences, approximately 8.9% of them appearing once. The source was PBMCs, mostly from graft donor cells, collected 180 days after TCRalphabeta/CD19-depleted stem cell transplant. Receptors were obtained from a male patient between 10 and 17 years old who had a stem cell transplant for acute lymphoblastic leukemia, so the T cells may come from the graft donor. CDR3s include the opening cysteine and the closing phenylalanine or tryptophan. Each record gives: CDR3 length, V gene, CDR3 protein.

14 | TRBV11-3 | CASSSGRGAYEQYF
20 | TRBV7-2 | CASSLPSIPPGTGGGYEQYF
18 | TRBV5-5 | CASSLEGQGVAGANVLTF
14 | TRBV19 | CASSIRDRIEKLFF
13 | TRBV4-1 | CASSPRTDTEAFF
15 | TRBV25-1 | CASSEQGQGAWEQYF
17 | TRBV14 | CASSQDGWGGPLFGQFF
15 | TRBV27 | CASSPGGGPTDTQYF
15 | TRBV5-1 | CASSLRPYNTDTQYF
16 | TRBV6-5 | CASSYSTGQSYNEQFF
16 | TRBV10-3 | CAIRGIRGDGTDTQYF
18 | TRBV11-2 | CASSPASPSGTGSYGYTF
13 | TRBV12-3/TRBV12-4 | CASRRDRVGGYTF
17 | TRBV27 | CASSSLAGGSGYNEQFF
13 | TRBV28 | CASSLLGGREAFF
14 | TRBV6-5 | CASSYSGNTGELFF
13 | TRBV11-2 | CASSLDRKGEAFF
12 | TRBV12-3/TRBV12-4 | CASSPTRHTQYF
16 | TRBV7-3 | CASSSKGWMGTDTQYF
17 | TRBV5-6 | CASSSAGGGPGANVLTF
12 | TRBV5-8 | CASSFWAEKLFF
13 | TRBV10-3 | CAISASGSYEQYF
13 | TRBV6-5 | CASSYEREETQYF
13 | TRBV10-3 | CAIKDRGADTQYF
15 | TRBV11-2 | CASSLGRRGPFEQYF
14 | TRBV20-1 | CSVQTSSNYYEQYF
16 | TRBV12-3/TRBV12-4 | CASSLPDRVNTGELFF
12 | TRBV20-1 | CSAGHGGHEQYF
18 | TRBV9 | CASTRGWGDSLLGETQYF
15 | TRBV15 | CATSRDFPTSYGYTF